Described below is a single T cell receptor (beta chain) sequence and its context. Its antigen is currently unknown. PCR used 60 Vbeta primers and 13 Jbeta primers. As originally analysed: A follow-up analysis tallied around 80 million unique TCR beta chains, roughly 11 million shared. The method was immunoSEQ multiplex PCR; TCRdb's version includes in-frame clones alone and lacks a portion of them. Clonal size and the V and J genes are those of that table, whereas D and trimming came from the DNA. The table shows around 150,000 clones, with about 70% occurring only once. This record belongs to a study of cytomegalovirus exposure and HLA in healthy donors. The study, taken as a whole, reports: Further analysis, carried out later, found HLA-associated TCR beta chains more clonally expanded than equally common other chains. The classifier reportedly diagnosed cytomegalovirus status with high sensitivity and specificity.

The CDR3 is made up of 14 amino acids. Germline V gene data show CDR1 as ENHRY and CDR2 as SYGVKD. V was trimmed by 2 bases and J by 7 bases, leaving 12 bases between them. This sequence was found in a middle-aged woman in good health and CMV-seronegative. Sequences were obtained from PBMCs. The rearrangement joins TRBV10-3 to TRBJ2-1; D may be TRBD2 (5 bases). The CDR3 DNA reads as TGTGCCATCAGTGAGGGGGAGTTGCGGAATGAGCAGTTCTTC. Protein sequence: CAISEGELRNEQFF.